The clone carrying this T cell receptor beta chain appeared many times. TCRdb recomputed calls from the RT-PCR reads with MiXCR, one row per CDR3 protein. This sample has 550,000 to 750,000 distinct CDR3 sequences, with 14% found just once. Trimming removed 6 bases at V and 5 bases at J, with 14 bases between. Germline CDR1 is DFQATT and CDR2 is SNEGSKA (reference sequence). This CDR3 spans 12 amino acids. Sequencing used memory CD4+ T cells from blood. The J gene is TRBJ2-7, the V gene TRBV20-1; tentative D call: TRBD1 (6 bases). The TCR comes from a female donor in good health, serving as a healthy control. The CDR3 spells CSAISGGDEQYF. For the CDR3, the DNA is TGCAGTGCAATAAGTGGGGGCGACGAGCAGTACTTC.